A single sample gave rise to the 10 T cell receptor beta chains below, sequenced in a study of shared clonotypes between healthy human individuals. Assay: immunoSEQ multiplex PCR; the TCRdb copy retains only in-frame clones and omits some. This sample has 2 million to 2.5 million clones; roughly 94% occur once, and the top ten carry 0.1% to 0.15%. Sequenced: naive CD4+ T cells sorted from blood. Subset reported: CD45RA+ positively selected. These receptors were collected from a man younger than 30 in good health.

In DNA form, the CDR3 reads TGTGCCACCAGCAGAGGGCAGCGTCCCCCCCACAATGAGCAGTTCTTC. Residues: CATSRGQRPPHNEQFF. This chain connects TRBV15 to TRBJ2-1; D is unresolved. Per germline, CDR1 LNHNV and CDR2 YYDKDF (reference sequence). Deletions cut 1 base from V and 5 bases from J, with 15 bases between. CDR3 length: 16 residues.

The chain couples TRBV20-1 to TRBJ2-7; D remains unclear. V gave up 7 bases and J gave up 1 base, with 8 bases separating them. The CDR3 extends over 11 amino acids. Per the germline V gene, CDR1 is DFQATT and CDR2 is SNEGSKA (reference sequence). CDR3 sequence: CSGVQSYEQYF. CDR3 nucleotide sequence: TGCAGTGGCGTACAGTCCTACGAGCAGTACTTC.

V is TRBV9 and J is TRBJ2-7, with TRBD1 matching over 8 bases. The V gene end was trimmed by 0 bases and the J gene end by 6 bases; junction bases not matched to a gene: 14. Looked up from germline, CDR1 is SGDLS and CDR2 is YYNGEE. The CDR3 consists of 17 residues. CDR3 loop: CASSVAPFDPTGGEQYF. The DNA of the CDR3 is TGTGCCAGCAGCGTAGCTCCCTTTGACCCTACAGGGGGCGAGCAGTACTTC.

V usage is TRBV30 and J usage is TRBJ1-1; D is uncertain. Trimming stripped 0 bases from V and 3 bases from J, with 8 bases between. CDR3 size: 13 residues. Germline V gene lookup returns CDR1 GTSNPN and CDR2 SVGIG (reference sequence). The CDR3 loop is CAWSVSFDTEAFF. The CDR3, as DNA: TGTGCCTGGAGTGTCAGTTTTGACACTGAAGCTTTCTTT.

V usage is TRBV14 and J usage is TRBJ1-1; no firm D call. V was pared by 6 bases and J by 0 bases, with 23 bases between. Per the germline V gene, CDR1 is SGHDN and CDR2 is FVKESK. The CDR3 contains 18 residues. Here the CDR3 DNA reads TGTGCCAGCAGTCCCAGCCAGTACATTGGGCAGTTGAACACTGAAGCTTTCTTT. Translation gives CASSPSQYIGQLNTEAFF.

This clone was recorded only once. At the DNA level, this CDR3 is encoded by other sequences in the same sample as well. The chain is built from TRBV7-2 and TRBJ2-7; 9 bases fit TRBD2. This CDR3 is built from 15 residues. Germline loops: CDR1 SGHTA, CDR2 FQGNSA. With 1 base clipped from V and 2 bases from J, the junction kept 3 bases outside the gene matches. CDR3 amino acids: CASSLGLAGAYEQYF. CDR3 in DNA: TGTGCCAGCAGCTTAGGGTTAGCGGGAGCCTACGAGCAGTACTTC.

The CDR3 sequence is CASTKLGTGLDYGYTF. In nucleotides, the CDR3 is TGTGCCAGCACCAAGCTCGGGACAGGTCTGGACTATGGCTACACCTTC. This chain connects TRBV9 to TRBJ1-2, with 8 bases that match TRBD1. V was clipped by 6 bases and J by 3 bases; unmatched bases: 13. The CDR3 runs 16 residues. Germline V gene lookup returns CDR1 SGDLS and CDR2 YYNGEE. Variable domain in full (rest from reference TRBV9 and TRBJ1-2): DSGVTQTPKHLITATGQRVTLRCSPRSGDLSVYWYQQSLDQGLQFLIQYYNGEERAKGNILERFSAQQFPDLHSELNLSSLELGDSALYFCASTKLGTGLDYGYTFGSGTRLTVV.

CDR3 sequence: CASSTGTGDSYEQYF. CDR3 DNA: TGTGCCAGTAGTACCGGGACAGGGGACTCCTACGAGCAGTACTTC. The chain joins TRBV19 to TRBJ2-7; 10 bases are shared with TRBD1. Germline-derived CDR1 and CDR2 are LNHDA and SQIVND (reference sequence). Germline trimming cut 4 bases from V and 0 bases from J; bases unmatched to any gene: 3. The CDR3 is 15 amino acids.

Turning to this clone: The same CDR3 is also encoded by other DNA sequences in this sample. The gene calls are TRBV5-1 and TRBJ1-2; 9 nucleotides align to TRBD1. Unmatched junction bases numbered 6, after V lost 8 bases and J lost 4 bases. There are 13 residues in the CDR3. Looked up from germline, CDR1 is SGHRS and CDR2 is YFSETQ. CDR3 residues: CASSGQGAYGYTF. CDR3 nucleotides: TGCGCCAGTTCGGGACAGGGCGCCTATGGCTACACCTTC.

Only one count was recorded for this clone. The rearrangement links TRBV2 to TRBJ2-1, with D possibly being TRBD2 (6 bases). Trimming left V 7 bases short and J 2 bases short, with 12 bases between. CDR3 size: 14 residues. Germline CDR1 reads SNHLY; CDR2 reads FYNNEI. CDR3 nucleotides: TGTGCCAGCAACCGAAGGACTACCTACAATGAGCAGTTCTTC. Protein product: CASNRRTTYNEQFF. Complete variable domain (other parts from reference TRBV2 and TRBJ2-1): EPEVTQTPSHQVTQMGQEVILRCVPISNHLYFYWYRQILGQKVEFLVSFYNNEISEKSEIFDDQFSVERPDGSNFTLKIRSTKLEDSAMYFCASNRRTTYNEQFFGPGTRLTVL.